Here is one T cell receptor (beta chain) with its context. The antigen remains undetermined. Regarding time point: blood 4 weeks post-SBRT, at nephrectomy. Treatment in this sample: 15 Gy SBRT to primary tumor, nephrectomy 4 weeks later. Nephrectomy followed 15 Gy stereotactic body radiation by 4 weeks. This entry comes from a study of radiation and T cells in renal cell carcinoma. The CDR3 totals 16 residues. Trimming stripped 0 bases from V and 5 bases from J, with 16 bases between. Germline CDR1 is MNHEY and CDR2 is SVGAGI. Assay used: immunoSEQ multiplex PCR; TCRdb lists only in-frame clones, some missing. The table shows approximately 29,000 clones, with about 85% occurring only once. General study points: In blood, top tumor clones expanded by 2 weeks, shrinking by 4. Baseline intratumoral clonotype presence is unknown without pretreatment biopsies.

This sequence originates from a man in his sixties with renal cell carcinoma. This specimen consisted of blood, obtained from a patient whose treatment included radiotherapy and nephrectomy. The chain joins TRBV6-5 to TRBJ2-5, with a possible D match to TRBD2 (6 bases). The chain's CDR3 is CASSYSWGSSGETQYF. In nucleotides, the CDR3 is TGTGCCAGCAGTTACTCTTGGGGTAGCAGCGGGGAGACCCAGTACTTC.